This TCR beta chain was recorded in a study of T-cell reconstitution after alpha-beta-depleted transplantation in children. During its preparation, the TCRbeta library received unique molecular identifiers. TCRdb redid the calling of the PCR reads with MiXCR, one entry per CDR3 protein. The data contain some 240,000 distinct CDR3 sequences, 12% of them singletons. In its sample, this clonotype was seen many times. Sequenced material: PBMCs from the stem cell graft donor, taken from the stem cell graft. The receptor was derived from a human donor who donated a stem cell graft to a child with acute lymphoblastic leukemia.

CDR3: CASSENTGELFF. The CDR3 coding sequence is TGTGCCAGTAGTGAGAACACCGGGGAGCTGTTTTTT. The chain uses TRBV19 and TRBJ2-2, with D uncertain. This CDR3 region has 12 residues. The V end lost 5 bases, the J end lost 1 base, and 2 bases lay between the germline ends. Germline CDR1 and CDR2: LNHDA and SQIVND (reference sequence).